The rows below give T cell receptor beta chains drawn from one sample of a study of cytomegalovirus exposure and HLA in healthy donors. Method: immunoSEQ multiplex PCR; TCRdb's copy keeps in-frame clones and lacks some. The sample records about 200,000 clones, approximately 80% being singletons. The source material was PBMCs. These receptors were obtained from a woman aged 25 to 39 in good health and CMV-seronegative. Each CDR3 is given with its conserved first and last residue. A D gene is named only where the DNA matches it firmly. A row's size may be missing; if present it is once, few, many or a size class.

CDR3 protein: CASMPLGQSYEQYF
CDR3 DNA: TGTGCCAGCATGCCTTTGGGACAGAGCTACGAGCAGTACTTC
V gene: TRBV7-9
clone size: few
J gene: TRBJ2-7
D gene: TRBD1

CDR3 protein: CASSLGQNQETQYF
CDR3 DNA: TGTGCCAGCAGCTTGGGGCAGAACCAAGAGACCCAGTACTTC
V gene: TRBV5-6
clone size: .
J gene: TRBJ2-5
D gene: .

CDR3 protein: CARSESGGSYNEQFF
CDR3 DNA: TGTGCCCGCAGCGAATCAGGAGGCTCCTACAATGAGCAGTTCTTC
V gene: TRBV2
clone size: .
J gene: TRBJ2-1
D gene: .

CDR3 protein: CATSSPGRGDTEAFF
CDR3 DNA: TGTGCCACCAGCAGCCCCGGACGGGGGGACACTGAAGCTTTCTTT
V gene: TRBV15
clone size: .
J gene: TRBJ1-1
D gene: .

CDR3 protein: CASSVGDRAHEQYF
CDR3 DNA: TGTGCCAGCAGCGTAGGGGACAGGGCACACGAGCAGTACTTC
V gene: TRBV9
clone size: .
J gene: TRBJ2-7
D gene: TRBD1

CDR3 protein: CASAATRQYIDEQYF
CDR3 DNA: TGTGCCAGCGCCGCTACGAGACAGTATATCGACGAGCAGTACTTC
V gene: TRBV2
clone size: .
J gene: TRBJ2-7
D gene: .

CDR3 protein: CASSLPQGMSTEAFF
CDR3 DNA: TGTGCCAGCAGTTTACCCCAGGGAATGAGCACTGAAGCTTTCTTT
V gene: TRBV28
clone size: .
J gene: TRBJ1-1
D gene: .

CDR3 protein: CASSEKGGSTGDEQFF
CDR3 DNA: TGTGCCAGCAGCGAAAAGGGGGGCTCTACAGGGGATGAGCAGTTCTTC
V gene: TRBV7-9
clone size: .
J gene: TRBJ2-1
D gene: .

CDR3 protein: CASSSPGTSGYEQYF
CDR3 DNA: TGCGCCAGCAGCTCCCCCGGGACTAGCGGCTACGAGCAGTACTTC
V gene: TRBV5-1
clone size: once
J gene: TRBJ2-7
D gene: TRBD2

CDR3 protein: CASRLLHSPNYGYTF
CDR3 DNA: TGTGCCAGCAGGCTGTTGCACAGTCCTAACTATGGCTACACCTTC
V gene: TRBV2
clone size: .
J gene: TRBJ1-2
D gene: .

CDR3 protein: CASSTDGSHGYTF
CDR3 DNA: TGCGCCAGCAGCACAGACGGTTCACATGGCTACACCTTC
V gene: TRBV5-1
clone size: few
J gene: TRBJ1-2
D gene: .

CDR3 protein: CASSGTSGSSYEQYF
CDR3 DNA: TGTGCCAGCTCAGGGACTAGCGGGAGCTCCTACGAGCAGTACTTC
V gene: TRBV18
clone size: .
J gene: TRBJ2-7
D gene: TRBD2

CDR3 protein: CASSLGGGSGTDTQYF
CDR3 DNA: TGTGCCAGCAGCTTAGGAGGGGGTAGCGGCACAGATACGCAGTATTTT
V gene: TRBV7-9
clone size: .
J gene: TRBJ2-3
D gene: .

CDR3 protein: CASSGQGASNQPQHF
CDR3 DNA: TGCGCCAGCAGCGGACAGGGGGCTAGCAATCAGCCCCAGCATTTT
V gene: TRBV5-1
clone size: few
J gene: TRBJ1-5
D gene: TRBD1

CDR3 protein: CASSLDWETGNEKLFF
CDR3 DNA: TGTGCCAGCAGCTTAGATTGGGAAACAGGGAATGAAAAACTGTTTTTT
V gene: TRBV11-2
clone size: .
J gene: TRBJ1-4
D gene: .

CDR3 protein: CASSLPPKTGGELFF
CDR3 DNA: TGCGCCAGCAGCTTACCGCCAAAAACCGGCGGGGAGCTGTTTTTT
V gene: TRBV5-1
clone size: .
J gene: TRBJ2-2
D gene: .

CDR3 protein: CASSSGTGVYEQFF
CDR3 DNA: TGTGCCAGCAGCTCCGGGACAGGGGTATATGAGCAGTTCTTC
V gene: TRBV5-6
clone size: .
J gene: TRBJ2-1
D gene: TRBD1

CDR3 protein: CATSRERVGGTEAFF
CDR3 DNA: TGTGCCACCAGCAGAGAACGCGTCGGGGGCACTGAAGCTTTCTTT
V gene: TRBV15
clone size: .
J gene: TRBJ1-1
D gene: .

CDR3 protein: CSVTASGANVLTF
CDR3 DNA: TGCAGCGTAACAGCCTCTGGGGCCAACGTCCTGACTTTC
V gene: TRBV29-1
clone size: .
J gene: TRBJ2-6
D gene: .

CDR3 protein: CASSTGTQANYGYTF
CDR3 DNA: TGCGCCAGCTCAACAGGCACTCAAGCTAACTATGGCTACACCTTC
V gene: TRBV10-1
clone size: few
J gene: TRBJ1-2
D gene: .

CDR3 protein: CASSLRTASGDGYTF
CDR3 DNA: TGCGCCAGCAGCCTGCGGACAGCCAGCGGCGATGGCTACACCTTC
V gene: TRBV5-1
clone size: .
J gene: TRBJ1-2
D gene: .

CDR3 protein: CASSSFVGRLYF
CDR3 DNA: TGTGCCAGCAGCTCCTTTGTGGGGAGACTCTACTTC
V gene: TRBV7-8
clone size: .
J gene: TRBJ2-5
D gene: .

CDR3 protein: CASPSTGQGGYPF
CDR3 DNA: TGTGCCAGCCCGAGCACAGGGCAGGGTGGCTACCCCTTC
V gene: TRBV6-1
clone size: few
J gene: TRBJ1-2
D gene: .

CDR3 protein: CAISSKTSGGQETQYF
CDR3 DNA: TGTGCCATCAGTAGTAAGACTAGCGGGGGCCAAGAGACCCAGTACTTC
V gene: TRBV10-3
clone size: .
J gene: TRBJ2-5
D gene: TRBD2

CDR3 protein: CASSGTANSPLHF
CDR3 DNA: TGTGCCAGCAGTGGGACAGCCAATTCACCCCTCCACTTT
V gene: TRBV2
clone size: few
J gene: TRBJ1-6
D gene: .